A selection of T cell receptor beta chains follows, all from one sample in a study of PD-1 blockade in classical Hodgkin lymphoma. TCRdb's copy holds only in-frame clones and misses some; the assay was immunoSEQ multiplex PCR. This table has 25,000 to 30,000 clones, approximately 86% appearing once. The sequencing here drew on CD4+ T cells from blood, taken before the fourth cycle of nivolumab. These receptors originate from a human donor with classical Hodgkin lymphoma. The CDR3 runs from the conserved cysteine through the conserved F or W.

CASTIRGTGVSGANVLTF,TRBV19,18
CASSFQAVIGETQYF,TRBV5-6,15
CASSHPPGGGTEAFF,TRBV5-1,15
CASKTQQGLGNTIYF,TRBV6-5,15
CASRENSPLHF,TRBV10-1,11
CASSLGTGGQETQYF,TRBV7-6,15
CASSKAGVSNTGELFF,TRBV21-1,16
CASSVRAGADTQYF,TRBV9,14
CAISGPDFQETQYF,TRBV10-3,14
CASSPLRAYEQYF,TRBV18,13
CASSLGGNTGELFF,TRBV7-9,14
CASSHSRTDTQYF,TRBV27,13
CASSASGNYEQYF,TRBV10-1,13
CASSPQLRGETQYF,TRBV6-6,14
CAISELGLAQETQYF,TRBV10-3,15
CASSLGGSGFTGELFF,TRBV7-7,16
CASSFTQPQHF,TRBV28,11
CASSPSSGGANEQFF,TRBV6-6,15